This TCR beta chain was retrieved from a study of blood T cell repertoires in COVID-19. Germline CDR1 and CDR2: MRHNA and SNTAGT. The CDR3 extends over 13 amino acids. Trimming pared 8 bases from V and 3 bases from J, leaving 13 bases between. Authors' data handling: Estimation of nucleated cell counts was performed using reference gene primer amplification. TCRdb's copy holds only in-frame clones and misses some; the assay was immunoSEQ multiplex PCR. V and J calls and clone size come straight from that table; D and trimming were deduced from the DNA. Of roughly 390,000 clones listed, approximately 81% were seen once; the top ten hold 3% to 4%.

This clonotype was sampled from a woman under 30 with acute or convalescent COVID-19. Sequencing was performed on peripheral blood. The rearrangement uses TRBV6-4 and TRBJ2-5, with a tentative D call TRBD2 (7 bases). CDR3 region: CASQEGGEETQYF. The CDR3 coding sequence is TGTGCCAGCCAAGAGGGGGGGGAAGAGACCCAGTACTTC.